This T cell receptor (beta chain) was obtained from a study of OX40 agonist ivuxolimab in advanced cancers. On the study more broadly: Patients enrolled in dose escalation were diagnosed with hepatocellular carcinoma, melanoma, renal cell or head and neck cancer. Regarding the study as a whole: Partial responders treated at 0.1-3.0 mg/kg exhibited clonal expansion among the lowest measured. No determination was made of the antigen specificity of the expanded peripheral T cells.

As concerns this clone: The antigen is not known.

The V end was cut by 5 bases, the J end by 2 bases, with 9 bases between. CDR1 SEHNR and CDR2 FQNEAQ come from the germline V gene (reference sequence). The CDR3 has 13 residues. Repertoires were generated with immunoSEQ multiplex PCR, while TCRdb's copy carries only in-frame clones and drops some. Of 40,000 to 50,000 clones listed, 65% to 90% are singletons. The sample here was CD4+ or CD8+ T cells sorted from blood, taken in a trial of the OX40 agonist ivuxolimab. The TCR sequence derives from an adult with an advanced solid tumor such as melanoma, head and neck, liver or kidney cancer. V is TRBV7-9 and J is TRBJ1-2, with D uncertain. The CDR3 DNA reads TGTGCCAGCAGCCCCCCCCTCAACTATGGCTACACCTTC. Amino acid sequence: CASSPPLNYGYTF.